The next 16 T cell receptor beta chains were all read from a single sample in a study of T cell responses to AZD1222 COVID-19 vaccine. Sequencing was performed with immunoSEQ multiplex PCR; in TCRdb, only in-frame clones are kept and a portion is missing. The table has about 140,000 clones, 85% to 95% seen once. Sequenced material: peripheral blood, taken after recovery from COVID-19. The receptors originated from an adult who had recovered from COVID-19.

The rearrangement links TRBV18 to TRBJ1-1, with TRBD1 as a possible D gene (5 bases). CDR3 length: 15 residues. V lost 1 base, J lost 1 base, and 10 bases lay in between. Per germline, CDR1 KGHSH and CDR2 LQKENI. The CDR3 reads CASSPRGSQNTEAFF. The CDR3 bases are TGTGCCAGCTCACCACGGGGGAGCCAGAACACTGAAGCTTTCTTT.

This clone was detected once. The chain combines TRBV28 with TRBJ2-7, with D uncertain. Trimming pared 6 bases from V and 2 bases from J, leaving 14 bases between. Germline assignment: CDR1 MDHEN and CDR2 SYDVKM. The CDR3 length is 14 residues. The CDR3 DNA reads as TGTGCCAGCAGCCCCGGAAACGGACCCTACGAGCAGTACTTC. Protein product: CASSPGNGPYEQYF. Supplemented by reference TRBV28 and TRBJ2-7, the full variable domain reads DVKVTQSSRYLVKRTGEKVFLECVQDMDHENMFWYRQDPGLGLRLIYFSYDVKMKEKGDIPEGYSVSREKKERFSLILESASTNQTSMYLCASSPGNGPYEQYFGPGTRLTVT.

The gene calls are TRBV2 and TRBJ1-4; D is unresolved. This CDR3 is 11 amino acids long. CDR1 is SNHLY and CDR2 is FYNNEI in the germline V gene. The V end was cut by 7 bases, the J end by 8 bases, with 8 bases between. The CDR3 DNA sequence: TGTGCCAGCAAGATGTCAGAAAAACTGTTTTTT. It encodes CASKMSEKLFF.

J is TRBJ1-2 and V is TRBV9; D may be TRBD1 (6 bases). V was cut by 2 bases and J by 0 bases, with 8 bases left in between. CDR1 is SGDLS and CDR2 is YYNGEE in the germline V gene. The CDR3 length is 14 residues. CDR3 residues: CASSVGGPNYGYTF. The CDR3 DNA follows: TGTGCCAGCAGCGTGGGGGGGCCTAACTATGGCTACACCTTC.

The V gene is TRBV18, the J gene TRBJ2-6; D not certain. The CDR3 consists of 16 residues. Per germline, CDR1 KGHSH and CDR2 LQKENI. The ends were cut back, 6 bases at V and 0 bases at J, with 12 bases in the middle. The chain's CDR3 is CASSPTMGSGANVLTF. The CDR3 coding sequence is TGTGCCAGCTCCCCCACGATGGGCTCTGGGGCCAACGTCCTGACTTTC. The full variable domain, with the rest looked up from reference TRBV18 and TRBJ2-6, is NAGVMQNPRHLVRRRGQEARLRCSPMKGHSHVYWYRQLPEEGLKFMVYLQKENIIDESGMPKERFSAEFPKEGPSILRIQQVVRGDSAAYFCASSPTMGSGANVLTFGAGSRLTVL.

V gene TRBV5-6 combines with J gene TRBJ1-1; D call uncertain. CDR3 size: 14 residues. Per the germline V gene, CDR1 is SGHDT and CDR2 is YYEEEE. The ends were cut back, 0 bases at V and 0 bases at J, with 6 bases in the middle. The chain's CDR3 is CASSLAPMNTEAFF. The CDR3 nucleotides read TGTGCCAGCAGCTTGGCTCCGATGAACACTGAAGCTTTCTTT.

CDR3 protein: CASSQDKRGEQYF. CDR3 nucleotide sequence: TGTGCCAGCAGCCAAGATAAGCGGGGAGAGCAGTACTTC. This chain joins TRBV14 and TRBJ2-7; the match to TRBD2 covers 7 bases. The CDR3 extends over 13 amino acids. V trimming: 0 bases; J trimming: 7 bases; junction bases outside the gene matches: 3. CDR1 and CDR2 (germline): SGHDN, FVKESK.

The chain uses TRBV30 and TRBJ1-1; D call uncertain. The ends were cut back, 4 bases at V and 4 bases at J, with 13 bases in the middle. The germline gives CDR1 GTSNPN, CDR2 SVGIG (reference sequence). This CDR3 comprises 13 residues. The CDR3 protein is CAWISQRSTEAFF. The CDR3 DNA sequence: TGTGCCTGGATCAGTCAAAGGAGCACTGAAGCTTTCTTT.

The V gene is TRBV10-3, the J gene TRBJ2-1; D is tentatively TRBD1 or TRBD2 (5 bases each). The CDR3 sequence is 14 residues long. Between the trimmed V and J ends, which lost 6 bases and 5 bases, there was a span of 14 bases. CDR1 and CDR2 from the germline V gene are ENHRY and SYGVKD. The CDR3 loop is CAIRTPTGHNEQFF. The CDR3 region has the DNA TGTGCCATCAGGACTCCGACGGGACACAATGAGCAGTTCTTC.

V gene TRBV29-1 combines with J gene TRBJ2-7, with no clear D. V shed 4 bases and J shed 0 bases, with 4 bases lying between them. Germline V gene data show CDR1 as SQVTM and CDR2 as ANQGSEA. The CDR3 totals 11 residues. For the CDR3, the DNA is TGCAGCGTTGCCCGCTCCTACGAGCAGTACTTC. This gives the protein CSVARSYEQYF.

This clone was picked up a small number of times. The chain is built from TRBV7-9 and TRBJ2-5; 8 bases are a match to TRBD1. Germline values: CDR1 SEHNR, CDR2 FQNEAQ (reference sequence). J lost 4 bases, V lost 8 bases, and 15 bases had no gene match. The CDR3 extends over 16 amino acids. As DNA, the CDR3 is TGTGCCAGCGTCAATCGATTGGACAGGGTAGGAGAGACCCAGTACTTC. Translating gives CASVNRLDRVGETQYF.

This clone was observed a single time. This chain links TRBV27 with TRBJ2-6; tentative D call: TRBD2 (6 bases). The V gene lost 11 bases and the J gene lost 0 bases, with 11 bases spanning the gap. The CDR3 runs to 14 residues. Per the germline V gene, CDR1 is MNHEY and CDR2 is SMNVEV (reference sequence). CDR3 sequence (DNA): TGTGCCGCGGGACTTTTCTCTGGGGCCAACGTCCTGACTTTC. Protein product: CAAGLFSGANVLTF.

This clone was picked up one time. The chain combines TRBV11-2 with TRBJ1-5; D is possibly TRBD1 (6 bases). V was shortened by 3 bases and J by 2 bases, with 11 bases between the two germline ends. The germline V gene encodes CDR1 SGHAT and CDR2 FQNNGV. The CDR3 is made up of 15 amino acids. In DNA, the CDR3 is TGTGCCAGCAGCTTTAACAGGGATGGCAATCAGCCCCAGCATTTT. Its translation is CASSFNRDGNQPQHF.

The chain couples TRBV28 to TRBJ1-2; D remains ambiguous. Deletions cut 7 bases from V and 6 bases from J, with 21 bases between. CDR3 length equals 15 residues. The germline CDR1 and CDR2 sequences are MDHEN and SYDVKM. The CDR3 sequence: CASIQWALSRDGYTF. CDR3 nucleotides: TGTGCCAGCATCCAGTGGGCTCTGAGCCGTGATGGCTACACCTTC.

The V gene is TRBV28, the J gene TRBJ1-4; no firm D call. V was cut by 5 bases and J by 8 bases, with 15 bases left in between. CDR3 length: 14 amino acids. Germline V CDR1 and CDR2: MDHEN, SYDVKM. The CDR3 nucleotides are TGTGCCAGCAGTCCGACCTCCAGTGGAGAAAAACTGTTTTTT. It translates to CASSPTSSGEKLFF.

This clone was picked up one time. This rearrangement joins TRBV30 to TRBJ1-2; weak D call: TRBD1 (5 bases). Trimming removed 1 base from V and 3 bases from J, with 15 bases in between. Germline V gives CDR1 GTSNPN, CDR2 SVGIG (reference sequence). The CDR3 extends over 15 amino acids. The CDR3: CAWSEGVGPYYGYTF. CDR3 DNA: TGTGCCTGGAGTGAGGGTGTGGGACCATACTATGGCTACACCTTC.